The 25 T cell receptor beta chains given below trace back to one sample, sequenced in a study of cytomegalovirus exposure and HLA in healthy donors. Both 60 Vbeta primers and 13 Jbeta primers went into the PCR. Profiled with immunoSEQ multiplex PCR; TCRdb holds only in-frame clones, not every one. Among around 140,000 clones listed, over 60% were seen once. The material sequenced was PBMCs. These receptors originate from a woman in her fifties or sixties in good health and CMV-seronegative.

V usage is TRBV19 and J usage is TRBJ1-2; D may be TRBD1 (5 bases). This CDR3 is built from 14 residues. Trimming stripped 9 bases from V and 4 bases from J, with 18 bases between. Germline V gives CDR1 LNHDA, CDR2 SQIVND (reference sequence). CDR3 bases: TGTGCCAGCGAACCGCAGGGAATCAGCTATGGCTACACCTTC. It encodes CASEPQGISYGYTF.

The genes are TRBV7-8 and TRBJ1-1; no definite D call. Germline lookup yields CDR1 SGHVS and CDR2 FQNEAQ. The V end was cut by 1 base, the J end by 6 bases, with 12 bases between. CDR3 size: 14 residues. CDR3 in amino acids: CASSLGRGSAEAFF. In DNA, the CDR3 is TGTGCCAGCAGCTTAGGTAGAGGGAGCGCTGAAGCTTTCTTT.

V gene TRBV9 combines with J gene TRBJ1-2; D is undetermined. Per germline, CDR1 SGDLS and CDR2 YYNGEE. The CDR3 has 14 residues. V shed 7 bases and J shed 3 bases, with 16 bases lying between them. In nucleotides, the CDR3 is TGTGCCAGCGGAGAACCCGCCGGTTACTATGGCTACACCTTC. It specifies CASGEPAGYYGYTF.

The chain is built from TRBV5-1 and TRBJ1-2, with TRBD1 matching 8 bases. The germline V gene encodes CDR1 SGHRS and CDR2 YFSETQ. With V trimmed by 4 bases and J by 1 base, 9 bases remained unmatched. CDR3 length equals 16 residues. CDR3 nucleotides: TGCGCCAGCAGCCCCCGGACAGGGCGTGTTAACTATGGCTACACCTTC. This gives the protein CASSPRTGRVNYGYTF.

V gene TRBV7-2 combines with J gene TRBJ2-3; D may be TRBD2 (6 bases). Germline CDR1 and CDR2: SGHTA and FQGNSA. V was clipped by 4 bases and J by 0 bases, with 8 bases between them. The CDR3 spans 14 residues. This CDR3 reads CASSSRGSTDTQYF. CDR3 nucleotides: TGTGCCAGCAGCTCGCGGGGCAGCACAGATACGCAGTATTTT.

The V and J genes are TRBV5-1 and TRBJ1-4; TRBD1 agrees at 9 bases. The CDR3 has 14 residues. CDR1 and CDR2 (germline): SGHRS, YFSETQ. V shed 3 bases, J shed 4 bases, and the junction held 1 base outside the gene matches. CDR3 region: CASSSGQGNEKLFF. CDR3 in DNA: TGCGCCAGCAGCTCGGGACAGGGTAATGAAAAACTGTTTTTT.

The chain is built from TRBV12-5 and TRBJ1-5, with 9 bases lining up with TRBD1. After removal of 5 bases from V and 2 bases from J, the junction contained 1 base not matched to a gene. CDR3 length: 14 amino acids. The germline V gene has CDR1 LGHNT and CDR2 FRNRAP. CDR3 coding DNA: TGTGCTAGTGGTAGGACAGGGGGCAATCAGCCCCAGCATTTT. This encodes CASGRTGGNQPQHF.

Only a few counts were recorded for this clone. The CDR3 region is CASSLGGISYEQYF. Written as DNA, the CDR3 is TGTGCCAGCAGCTTAGGCGGGATCTCCTACGAGCAGTACTTC. The chain couples TRBV7-2 to TRBJ2-7; possible D gene TRBD2, 6 bases. Germline lookup yields CDR1 SGHTA and CDR2 FQGNSA. The ends were cut back, 1 base at V and 0 bases at J, with 7 bases in the middle. This CDR3 comprises 14 residues. The full variable domain, completed using reference TRBV7-2 and TRBJ2-7, is GAGVSQSPSNKVTEKGKDVELRCDPISGHTALYWYRQSLGQGLEFLIYFQGNSAPDKSGLPSDRFSAERTGGSVSTLTIQRTQQEDSAVYLCASSLGGISYEQYFGPGTRLTVT.

This chain joins TRBV9 and TRBJ2-7, with 8 bases lining up with TRBD2. Per the germline V gene, CDR1 is SGDLS and CDR2 is YYNGEE. The CDR3 has 15 amino acids. V lost 0 bases to trimming and J lost 0 bases; unmatched junction nucleotides: 2. The chain's CDR3 is CASSVGSGSSYEQYF. In nucleotides, the CDR3 is TGTGCCAGCAGCGTAGGGAGCGGGAGCTCCTACGAGCAGTACTTC.

The chain carries TRBV5-3 and TRBJ2-5; TRBD2 agrees at 9 bases. TRBV5-3 is sorted into the ORF group, with uncertain function. The CDR3 length is 15 residues. The ends lost 2 bases at V and 3 bases at J; junction bases unmatched: 5. CDR3 amino acids: CARSFIASGEETQYF. The CDR3 nucleotides read TGTGCCAGAAGCTTCATCGCTAGCGGGGAAGAGACCCAGTACTTC.

This clone was counted between two and nine times. The V gene is TRBV29-1, the J gene TRBJ2-3; D is uncertain. This CDR3 has 11 amino acids. Trimming removed 7 bases from V and 5 bases from J, with 10 bases in between. Per the germline V gene, CDR1 is SQVTM and CDR2 is ANQGSEA. The CDR3 DNA reads as TGCAGCGCCCGAGCAGGAGATACGCAGTATTTT. It yields the protein CSARAGDTQYF.

The J gene is TRBJ1-2, the V gene TRBV19; D not certain. Germline-derived CDR1 and CDR2 are LNHDA and SQIVND (reference sequence). Trimming took 0 bases from V and 8 from J, leaving 7 bases between them. The length of the CDR3 is 12 residues. The CDR3 sequence: CASSIDREGYTF. In DNA form, the CDR3 reads TGTGCCAGTAGTATAGATCGAGAGGGCTACACCTTC.

A note on this clone: Additional DNA sequences in this sample encode the identical CDR3. The rearrangement links TRBV30 to TRBJ2-1, with 9 bases that match TRBD2. Germline loops: CDR1 GTSNPN, CDR2 SVGIG (reference sequence). The CDR3 loop spans 21 amino acids. The trim removed 2 bases at V and 0 bases at J, leaving 20 bases unmatched. DNA of the CDR3: TGTGCCTGGAGTCCCCGACCGGGACTAGCTCCAGGGTCGAGCTCCTACAATGAGCAGTTCTTC. As protein: CAWSPRPGLAPGSSSYNEQFF.

This clone was detected only a few times. The CDR3 is CASKTMGTDTQYF. In nucleotides, the CDR3 is TGTGCCAGCAAGACTATGGGCACAGATACGCAGTATTTT. This chain links TRBV6-5 with TRBJ2-3; D is possibly TRBD2 (5 bases). The CDR3 consists of 13 residues. CDR1 and CDR2 (germline): MNHEY, SVGAGI. Trimming removed 7 bases from V and 1 base from J, with 9 bases in between.

V is TRBV11-2 and J is TRBJ1-1, with D tentatively TRBD1 (6 bases). Germline loops: CDR1 SGHAT, CDR2 FQNNGV. Trimming pared 5 bases from V and 10 bases from J, leaving 17 bases between. CDR3 length: 13 amino acids. As DNA, the CDR3 is TGTGCCAGCAGCGCCAAAACAGGGACCGGAGCTTTCTTT. The encoded protein is CASSAKTGTGAFF.

This rearrangement joins TRBV9 to TRBJ2-2; D unresolved. This CDR3 has 11 residues. The V gene's germline CDR1 is SGDLS and CDR2 YYNGEE. With 3 bases removed from V and 8 bases from J, the gap between germline ends came to 5 bases. CDR3 region: CASSDSGELFF. The CDR3, as DNA: TGTGCCAGCAGCGACTCTGGGGAGCTGTTTTTT.

The V call is TRBV4-1, the J call TRBJ2-7; tentative D call: TRBD2 (5 bases). CDR3 length equals 16 residues. V was cut by 0 bases and J by 0 bases, with 12 bases left in between. Germline assignment: CDR1 MGHRA and CDR2 YSYEKL. The CDR3: CASSQDGGGFSYEQYF. The DNA of the CDR3 is TGCGCCAGCAGCCAAGACGGAGGCGGATTCTCCTACGAGCAGTACTTC.

This clone has just one count. An end of the junction differs from the germline gene, which may be a read error. The chain joins TRBV6-6 to TRBJ1-1; D gene uncertain. The CDR3 length is 9 residues. The germline V gene encodes CDR1 MNHNY and CDR2 SVGAGI (reference sequence). The CDR3 nucleotides read TGTGCCAGAAACAGTGAAGCTTTCTTT. Amino acid sequence: CARNSEAFF.

The rearrangement joins TRBV7-3 to TRBJ2-1, with TRBD2 matching 11 bases. The germline CDR1 and CDR2 sequences are SGHTA and FQGTGA. J was trimmed by 0 bases and V by 6 bases; bases with no gene match: 10. The CDR3 totals 18 residues. In DNA, the CDR3 is TGTGCCAGCAGTTATCTAGCGGGAGGTCCTAGCTCCTACAATGAGCAGTTCTTC. It specifies CASSYLAGGPSSYNEQFF.

The chain employs TRBV18 and TRBJ1-1, with 8 bases aligning to TRBD1. Looked up from germline, CDR1 is KGHSH and CDR2 is LQKENI. The V gene end was trimmed by 5 bases and the J gene end by 0 bases; junction bases not matched to a gene: 8. This CDR3 spans 16 amino acids. The chain's CDR3 is CASSNRGGIMNTEAFF. CDR3 sequence (DNA): TGTGCCAGCTCAAACAGGGGGGGTATCATGAACACTGAAGCTTTCTTT.

The chain combines TRBV7-9 with TRBJ2-2; D call uncertain. The CDR3 has 19 residues. Germline V gives CDR1 SEHNR, CDR2 FQNEAQ (reference sequence). The V end lost 2 bases, the J end lost 0 bases, and 19 bases lay between the germline ends. CDR3 loop: CASSLLRLRNPSNTGELFF. CDR3 nucleotides: TGTGCCAGCAGCTTACTCCGACTGCGAAATCCTTCGAACACCGGGGAGCTGTTTTTT.

The V gene is TRBV19, the J gene TRBJ2-3, with a tentative D call TRBD2 (6 bases). CDR3 length: 14 amino acids. The V end lost 6 bases, the J end lost 1 base, and 11 bases lay between the germline ends. Germline CDR1 LNHDA, CDR2 SQIVND (reference sequence). CDR3 DNA sequence: TGTGCCAGTAGAAAAGCGGGTCGCACAGATACGCAGTATTTT. Protein product: CASRKAGRTDTQYF. The full variable domain, its missing parts supplied by reference TRBV19 and TRBJ2-3, is DGGITQSPKYLFRKEGQNVTLSCEQNLNHDAMYWYRQDPGQGLRLIYYSQIVNDFQKGDIAEGYSVSREKKESFPLTVTSAQKNPTAFYLCASRKAGRTDTQYFGPGTRLTVL.

This clone was counted a few times. The rearrangement joins TRBV19 to TRBJ2-3; TRBD2 might be the D (6 bases). CDR1 and CDR2 (germline): LNHDA, SQIVND (reference sequence). The germline V and J ends were trimmed by 6 bases and 15 bases, with 19 bases remaining between them. CDR3 size: 12 residues. The DNA for the CDR3 is TGTGCCAGTAGCACGGGACTGACCATAAAATATTTT. Translating it yields CASSTGLTIKYF.

V gene TRBV29-1 combines with J gene TRBJ1-1, with D possibly being TRBD1 (5 bases). Germline loops: CDR1 SQVTM, CDR2 ANQGSEA. V dropped 3 bases and J dropped 4 bases, with 9 bases sitting between them. The CDR3 covers 12 residues. CDR3 sequence (DNA): TGCAGCGTTGACAGGGAGGTCACTGAAGCTTTCTTT. It specifies CSVDREVTEAFF. The full variable domain, with the rest looked up from reference TRBV29-1 and TRBJ1-1, is SAVISQKPSRDICQRGTSLTIQCQVDSQVTMMFWYRQQPGQSLTLIATANQGSEATYESGFVIDKFPISRPNLTFSTLTVSNMSPEDSSIYLCSVDREVTEAFFGQGTRLTVV.

This sequence joins TRBV7-2 and TRBJ2-3; D gene uncertain. Germline V gene lookup returns CDR1 SGHTA and CDR2 FQGNSA. V was clipped by 5 bases and J by 0 bases, with 12 bases between them. The CDR3 runs to 15 residues. CDR3 residues: CASSTGVRSTDTQYF. Here the CDR3 DNA reads TGTGCCAGCAGCACTGGAGTGCGTAGCACAGATACGCAGTATTTT. Together with reference TRBV7-2 and TRBJ2-3, the CDR3 gives the full variable domain: GAGVSQSPSNKVTEKGKDVELRCDPISGHTALYWYRQSLGQGLEFLIYFQGNSAPDKSGLPSDRFSAERTGGSVSTLTIQRTQQEDSAVYLCASSTGVRSTDTQYFGPGTRLTVL.